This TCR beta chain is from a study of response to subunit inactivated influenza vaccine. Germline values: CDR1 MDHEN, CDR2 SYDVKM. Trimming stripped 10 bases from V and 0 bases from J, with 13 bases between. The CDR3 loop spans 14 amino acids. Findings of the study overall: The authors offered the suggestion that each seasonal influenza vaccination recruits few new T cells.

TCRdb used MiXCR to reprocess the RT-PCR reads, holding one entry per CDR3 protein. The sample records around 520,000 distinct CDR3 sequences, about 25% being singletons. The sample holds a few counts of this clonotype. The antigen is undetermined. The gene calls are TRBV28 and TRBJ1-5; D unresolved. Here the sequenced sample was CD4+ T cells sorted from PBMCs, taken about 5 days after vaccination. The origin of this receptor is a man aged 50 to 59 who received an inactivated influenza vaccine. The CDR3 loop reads CATGADFSNQPQHF. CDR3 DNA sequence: TGTGCCACTGGAGCAGATTTTAGCAATCAGCCCCAGCATTTT.